This TCR beta chain was sequenced during a study of CD8 T cells in ankylosing spondylitis. The V segment lost 0 bases and the J segment 1 base; nucleotides outside the gene matches: 0. The CDR3 sequence is 16 residues long. Germline-derived CDR1 and CDR2 are SGHRS and YFSETQ. General study results and limits: A TCR beta motif of several highly homologous variants seemed to mark ankylosing spondylitis blood. Peripheral blood held disease-linked clones only at relatively low frequency, and these were CD8+.

This clonotype was seen more than once but under ten times. Its antigen is not identified. TCRdb recomputed calls from the 5' RACE reads with MiXCR, one row per CDR3 protein. The sample lists approximately 340,000 distinct CDR3 sequences; about 15% were seen once. The clonotype comes from a male donor with ankylosing spondylitis or in good health (not recorded which). The rearrangement uses TRBV5-1 and TRBJ2-6, with TRBD1 matching over 8 bases. Material: blood, either unsorted or a sorted T cell fraction (not recorded which). CDR3 in DNA: TGCGCCAGCAGCTTGGGGACAGGGTCTGGGGCCAACGTCCTGACTTTC. Protein product: CASSLGTGSGANVLTF.